Below are 8 T cell receptor beta chains sequenced from a single sample in a study of cytomegalovirus exposure and HLA in healthy donors. Using immunoSEQ multiplex PCR, the repertoire was profiled, and TCRdb retains in-frame clones only, with some absent. This sample yields over 100,000 clones, of which nearly 90% are seen a single time; around 1.2% belongs to the top ten. Source material: PBMCs. The source of these receptors is a woman aged 18-29 years in good health and CMV-seronegative.

The V gene is TRBV6-5, the J gene TRBJ1-6; D possibly corresponds to TRBD1 (6 bases). Trimming took off 5 bases at V and 10 bases at J, with 18 bases between the two ends. This CDR3 region has 15 residues. The germline V gene encodes CDR1 MNHEY and CDR2 SVGAGI. In nucleotides, the CDR3 is TGTGCCAGCAGTCCTCGACAGGAGAGGAACTCACCCCTCCACTTT. Protein sequence: CASSPRQERNSPLHF.

The chain links TRBV27 to TRBJ1-5; D gene ambiguous. This CDR3 is built from 14 residues. V shed 8 bases and J shed 7 bases, with 18 bases lying between them. Germline values: CDR1 MNHEY, CDR2 SMNVEV (reference sequence). The CDR3 DNA sequence: TGTGCCAGCTCGTTGGGAGGAGGGAGACAGCCCCAGCATTTT. It specifies CASSLGGGRQPQHF.

This chain joins TRBV5-1 and TRBJ2-3, with 8 bases identical to TRBD2. The CDR3 totals 14 residues. Germline V gene data show CDR1 as SGHRS and CDR2 as YFSETQ. The ends lost 0 bases at V and 6 bases at J; junction bases unmatched: 3. The DNA for the CDR3 is TGCGCCAGCAGCTTGGGCCTAGCGGGTGATACGCAGTATTTT. Amino acid sequence: CASSLGLAGDTQYF.

This chain links TRBV10-2 with TRBJ2-1; weak D call: TRBD1 (5 bases). This CDR3 spans 15 amino acids. Germline values: CDR1 WSHSY, CDR2 SAAADI. The V end was cut by 8 bases, the J end by 6 bases, with 20 bases between. This CDR3 reads CASLGFVEQGNEQFF. The CDR3 region has the DNA TGCGCCAGCTTAGGGTTCGTGGAGCAGGGCAATGAGCAGTTCTTC.

Written as DNA, the CDR3 is TGTGCCAGCAGGGAGAGAGCGGGGGCAGAGACCCAGTACTTC. It encodes CASRERAGAETQYF. J is TRBJ2-5 and V is TRBV2; 8 bases are a match to TRBD2. There are 14 residues in the CDR3. V was clipped by 6 bases and J by 4 bases; unmatched bases: 7. The germline V gene has CDR1 SNHLY and CDR2 FYNNEI.

This chain links TRBV6-5 with TRBJ1-2; perhaps TRBD1 as D (5 bases). Germline CDR1 and CDR2: MNHEY and SVGAGI. The CDR3 sequence is 16 residues long. Trimming cost V 0 bases and J 5 bases, with 16 bases left between them. This CDR3 reads CASSYSLLGEVYGYTF. CDR3 nucleotides: TGTGCCAGCAGTTACTCGCTCTTAGGGGAGGTTTATGGCTACACCTTC.

This rearrangement joins TRBV7-9 to TRBJ2-7, with D possibly TRBD1 on 6 matching bases. Trimming shortened V by 5 bases and J by 2 bases, and 16 bases separated the two germline ends. This CDR3 spans 15 amino acids. The germline CDR1 and CDR2 sequences are SEHNR and FQNEAQ (reference sequence). As DNA, the CDR3 is TGTGCCAGCAGCGGGGTGGGGGACATTACCTACGAGCAGTACTTC. As protein: CASSGVGDITYEQYF.

The chain couples TRBV5-6 to TRBJ1-5, with a tentative D call TRBD1 (5 bases). Trimming shortened V by 0 bases and J by 1 base, and 8 bases separated the two germline ends. Germline V gives CDR1 SGHDT, CDR2 YYEEEE. The CDR3 has 15 amino acids. The CDR3 spells CASSLVGVSNQPQHF. The CDR3 DNA sequence: TGTGCCAGCAGCTTGGTAGGGGTAAGCAATCAGCCCCAGCATTTT.